This T cell receptor beta chain was obtained from a study of beta chain features in type 1 diabetes. Investigators reverse transcribed all isolated RNA, so they sequenced expressed TCRB transcripts. Naive, central memory and regulatory T cell samples averaged about 3.6 million immunoSEQ reads each. Profiled with immunoSEQ multiplex PCR; TCRdb holds only in-frame clones, not every one. The sample records approximately 360,000 clones, roughly 12% being singletons. Purity exceeding 95% was reached by all sorted populations. Regarding the study as a whole: All four CD4+ subsets from Type 1 diabetes patients carried moderately but significantly shorter TCRB CDR3s. Patients with type 1 diabetes carried fewer insertions and had more deletions at their VDJ junctions.

This CDR3 has 15 amino acids. The junction had 6 bases not matched to a gene; V was cut back by 0 bases and J by 6 bases. CDR1 is SGHNT, CDR2 YYREEE, per germline (reference sequence). About this clone: The antigen remains unidentified.

This clonotype was obtained from a woman aged 18 to 35 with type 1 diabetes. The chain combines TRBV5-4 with TRBJ2-1, with 7 bases fitting TRBD1. The sequenced sample was naive CD4+ T cells from blood. The CDR3 is CASSLEGQSFNEQFF. The CDR3 DNA follows: TGTGCCAGCAGCTTGGAGGGACAGTCATTCAATGAGCAGTTCTTC.